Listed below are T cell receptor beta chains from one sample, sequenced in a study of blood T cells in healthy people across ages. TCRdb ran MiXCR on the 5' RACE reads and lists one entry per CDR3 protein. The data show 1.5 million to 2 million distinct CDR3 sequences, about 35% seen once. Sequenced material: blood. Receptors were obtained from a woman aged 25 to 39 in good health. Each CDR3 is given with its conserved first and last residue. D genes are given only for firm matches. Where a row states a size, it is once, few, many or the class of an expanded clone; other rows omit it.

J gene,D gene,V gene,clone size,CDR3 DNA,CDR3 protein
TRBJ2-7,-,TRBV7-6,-,TGTGCCAGCAGCTTCAAGGAGGACTACGAGCAGTACTTC,CASSFKEDYEQYF
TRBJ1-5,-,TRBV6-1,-,TGTGCCAGCAGTCGCGGCCGGGATCGGAGCAATCAGCCCCAGCATTTT,CASSRGRDRSNQPQHF
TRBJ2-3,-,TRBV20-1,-,TGCAGTGCTCTTAAATCCTCCGGGCCGGAACTCACAGATACGCAGTATTTT,CSALKSSGPELTDTQYF
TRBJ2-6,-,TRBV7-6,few,TGTGCCAGCAGCTCCGCGACGGGAGAGGGCTCTGGGGCCAACGTCCTGACTTTC,CASSSATGEGSGANVLTF
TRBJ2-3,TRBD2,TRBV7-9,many,TGTGCCAGCATTGAAGCGGGAGGGCCGGATACGCAGTATTTT,CASIEAGGPDTQYF
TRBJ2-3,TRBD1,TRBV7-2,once,TGTGCCAGCAGCCGATCCAGGACAGGGAATTATCAGGATACGCAGTATTTT,CASSRSRTGNYQDTQYF
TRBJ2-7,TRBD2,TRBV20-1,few,TGCAGTGCCCAAACCCTAGCGGGGATCTCCTACGAGCAGTACTTC,CSAQTLAGISYEQYF
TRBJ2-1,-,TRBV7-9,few,TGTGCCAGCAGCACCCTAATGGTGGACAGAACCCGCTACAATGAGCAGTTCTTC,CASSTLMVDRTRYNEQFF
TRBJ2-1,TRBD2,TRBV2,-,TGTGCCAGCAGTGGGTGGGGGGGGGATGAGCAGTTCTTC,CASSGWGGDEQFF
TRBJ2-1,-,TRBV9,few,TGTGCCAGCAGCCTCCTGGAAAGGGGTATAAATGAGCAGTTCTTC,CASSLLERGINEQFF
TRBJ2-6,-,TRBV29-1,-,TGCAGCGTCGCAGGGGATCCCAACCCTGGGGCCAACGTCCTGACTTTC,CSVAGDPNPGANVLTF
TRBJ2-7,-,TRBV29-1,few,TGCAGCGTTGATAGGGGGAAGGGGTCCTACGAGCAGTACTTC,CSVDRGKGSYEQYF
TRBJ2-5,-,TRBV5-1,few,TGCGCCAGCAGCTTGATACACCGGAAGGCCCAGTACTTC,CASSLIHRKAQYF
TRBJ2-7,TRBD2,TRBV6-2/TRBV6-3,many,TGTGCCAGCGGACTAGCGGGAGGGCCAGGCCGGGTCTACGAGCAGTACTTC,CASGLAGGPGRVYEQYF
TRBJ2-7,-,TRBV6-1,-,TGTGCCAGCAGTGAAGCCCGGGTTTACTACGAGCAGTACTTC,CASSEARVYYEQYF
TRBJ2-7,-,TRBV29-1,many,TGCAGCGTCCCGGACAGCTACGAGCAGTACTTC,CSVPDSYEQYF
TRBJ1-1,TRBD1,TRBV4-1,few,TGCGCCAGCAGCCAAGGGCCGGGACAGCCGAACACTGAAGCTTTCTTT,CASSQGPGQPNTEAFF
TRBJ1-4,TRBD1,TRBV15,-,TGTGCCACCAGCAGAGACCACGACAGGGGAGGGGAAAAACTGTTTTTT,CATSRDHDRGGEKLFF
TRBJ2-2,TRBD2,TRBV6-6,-,TGTGCCAGCAGTTACCGAGCGGGAGACACCGGGGAGCTGTTTTTT,CASSYRAGDTGELFF
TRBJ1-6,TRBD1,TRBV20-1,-,TGCAGTGCCCATCTCGGGACAGAGAATTCACCCCTCCACTTT,CSAHLGTENSPLHF
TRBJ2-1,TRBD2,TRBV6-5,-,TGTGCCAGCAGTTACTCGCCTAGCGGGGGATCCAATGAGCAGTTCTTC,CASSYSPSGGSNEQFF
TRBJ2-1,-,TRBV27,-,TGTGCCAGCAGTTCCCTAGAGGGACCCTACAATGAGCAGTTCTTC,CASSSLEGPYNEQFF
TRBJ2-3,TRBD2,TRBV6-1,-,TGTGCCAGCAACGGCGGACTAGCGGGGGCCCCAGGGCAAGATACGCAGTATTTT,CASNGGLAGAPGQDTQYF
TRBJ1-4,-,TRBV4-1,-,TGCGCCAGCAGCCAAGCGAGGACAGATAATGAAAAACTGTTTTTT,CASSQARTDNEKLFF
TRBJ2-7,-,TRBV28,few,TGTGCCAGCATGGACAGCTACTACGAGCAGTACTTC,CASMDSYYEQYF
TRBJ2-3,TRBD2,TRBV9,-,TGTGCCAGCAGCGGCGGACTAGCGGGAGGGCATTACACAGATACGCAGTATTTT,CASSGGLAGGHYTDTQYF